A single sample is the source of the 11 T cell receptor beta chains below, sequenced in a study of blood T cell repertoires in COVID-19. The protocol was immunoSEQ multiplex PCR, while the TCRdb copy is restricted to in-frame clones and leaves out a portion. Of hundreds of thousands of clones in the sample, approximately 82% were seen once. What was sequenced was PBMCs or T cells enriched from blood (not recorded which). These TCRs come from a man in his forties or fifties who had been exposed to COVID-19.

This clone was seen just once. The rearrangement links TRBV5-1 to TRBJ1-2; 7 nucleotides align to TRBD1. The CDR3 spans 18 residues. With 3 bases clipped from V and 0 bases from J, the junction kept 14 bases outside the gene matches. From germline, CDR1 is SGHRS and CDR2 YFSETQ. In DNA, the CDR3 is TGCGCCAGCAGCTCAAAAGATAGTTGGGACAGCTCTAACTATGGCTACACCTTC. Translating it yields CASSSKDSWDSSNYGYTF.

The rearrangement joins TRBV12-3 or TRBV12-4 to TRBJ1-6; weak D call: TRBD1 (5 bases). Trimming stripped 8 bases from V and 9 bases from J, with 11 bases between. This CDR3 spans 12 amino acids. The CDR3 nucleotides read TGTGCCAGCTTCACGGGGGGTTCACCCCTCCACTTT. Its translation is CASFTGGSPLHF.

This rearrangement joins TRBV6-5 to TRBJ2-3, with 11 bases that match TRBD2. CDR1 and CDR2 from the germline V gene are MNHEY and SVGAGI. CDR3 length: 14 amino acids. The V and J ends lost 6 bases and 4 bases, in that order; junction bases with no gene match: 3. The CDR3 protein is CASRPLAGADTQYF. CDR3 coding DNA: TGTGCCAGCAGACCACTAGCGGGAGCAGATACGCAGTATTTT.

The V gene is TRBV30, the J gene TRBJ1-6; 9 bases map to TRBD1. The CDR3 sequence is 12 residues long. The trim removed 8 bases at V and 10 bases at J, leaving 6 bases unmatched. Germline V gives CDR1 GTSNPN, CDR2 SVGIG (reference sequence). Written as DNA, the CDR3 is TGTGCCCTCGGGACAGGGATGTCACCCCTCCACTTT. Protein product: CALGTGMSPLHF.

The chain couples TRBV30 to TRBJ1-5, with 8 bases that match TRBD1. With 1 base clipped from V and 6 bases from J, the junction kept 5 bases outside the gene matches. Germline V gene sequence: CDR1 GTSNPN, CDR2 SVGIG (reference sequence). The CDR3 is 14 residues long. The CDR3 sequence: CAWSEGQGGQPQHF. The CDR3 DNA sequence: TGTGCCTGGAGTGAAGGACAGGGTGGTCAGCCCCAGCATTTT.

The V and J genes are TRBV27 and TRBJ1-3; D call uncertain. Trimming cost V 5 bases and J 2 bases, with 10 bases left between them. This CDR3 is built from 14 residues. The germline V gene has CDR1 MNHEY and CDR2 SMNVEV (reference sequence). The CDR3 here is CASSPRGTGNTIYF. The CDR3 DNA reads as TGTGCCAGCAGTCCCCGGGGAACTGGAAACACCATATATTTT.

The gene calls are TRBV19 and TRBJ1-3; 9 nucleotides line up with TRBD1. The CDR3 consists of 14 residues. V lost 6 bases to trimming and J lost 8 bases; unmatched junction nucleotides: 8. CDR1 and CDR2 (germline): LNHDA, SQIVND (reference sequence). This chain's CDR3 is CASSDTGGQDTIYF. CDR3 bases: TGTGCCAGTAGCGACACAGGGGGCCAGGACACCATATATTTT.

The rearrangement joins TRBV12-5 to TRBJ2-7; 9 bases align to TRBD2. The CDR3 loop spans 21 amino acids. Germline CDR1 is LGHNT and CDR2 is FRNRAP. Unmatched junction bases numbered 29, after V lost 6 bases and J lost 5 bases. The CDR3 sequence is CASGRDPPRFGAGGLRDEQYF. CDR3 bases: TGTGCTAGTGGCCGCGACCCACCTAGGTTTGGGGCGGGAGGGCTTCGCGACGAGCAGTACTTC.

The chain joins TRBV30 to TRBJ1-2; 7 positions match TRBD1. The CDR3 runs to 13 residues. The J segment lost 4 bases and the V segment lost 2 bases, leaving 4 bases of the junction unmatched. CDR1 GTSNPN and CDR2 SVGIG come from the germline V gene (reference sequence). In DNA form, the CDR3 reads TGTGCCTGGAGTCCCGGACAGGTCTATGGCTACACCTTC. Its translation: CAWSPGQVYGYTF.

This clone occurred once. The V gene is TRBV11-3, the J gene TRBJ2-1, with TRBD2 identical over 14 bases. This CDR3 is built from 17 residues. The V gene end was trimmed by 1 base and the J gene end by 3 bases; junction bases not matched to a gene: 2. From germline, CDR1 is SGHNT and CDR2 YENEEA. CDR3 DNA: TGTGCCAGCAGCTTAGCGGGACTAGCGGGAGTCTACAATGAGCAGTTCTTC. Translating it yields CASSLAGLAGVYNEQFF.

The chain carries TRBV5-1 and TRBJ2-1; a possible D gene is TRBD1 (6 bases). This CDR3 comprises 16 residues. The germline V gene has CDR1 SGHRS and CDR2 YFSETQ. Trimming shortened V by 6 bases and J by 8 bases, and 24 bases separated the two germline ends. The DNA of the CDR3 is TGCGCCAGCACTCTGGTCCAGGGGAAAAATCGGTATGAGCAGTTCTTC. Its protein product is CASTLVQGKNRYEQFF.